These 19 T cell receptor beta chains were sequenced from one sample in a study of CD8+CD57+ T cells in acquired aplastic anemia. The template for TCR beta VDJ and CDR3 sequence profiling was genomic DNA. MiXCR, run by TCRdb on the reads, gives a single entry per CDR3 protein. The sample lists under 200,000 distinct CDR3 sequences; 40% to 50% were seen once. The authors sequenced patients whose flow cytometry had shown CD8+CD57+ cell expansion. Sequenced sample: sorted CD4+, CD8+, or CD8+CD57+ T cells (not recorded which) from PBMCs. The source is a human donor with aplastic anemia.

This clonotype was seen many times. The chain combines TRBV5-1 with TRBJ1-1; maybe TRBD1 (6 bases). Trimming pared 4 bases from V and 0 bases from J, leaving 16 bases between. The germline CDR1 and CDR2 sequences are SGHRS and YFSETQ. The CDR3 is 16 amino acids. The CDR3 nucleotides read TGCGCCAGCAGCCTGGGACACTGGAACTTGAACACTGAAGCTTTCTTT. Protein sequence: CASSLGHWNLNTEAFF.

The chain carries TRBV29-1 and TRBJ2-3; D assignment may be TRBD1 or TRBD2 (5 bases each). CDR1 is SQVTM, CDR2 ANQGSEA, per germline. V lost 0 bases to trimming and J lost 3 bases, with 16 bases between them. CDR3 size: 16 residues. CDR3 sequence (DNA): TGCAGCGTTGAAGATCCGGAAAGCGAGGGGACAGATACGCAGTATTTT. Translating gives CSVEDPESEGTDTQYF.

The sample holds a few counts of this clonotype. The rearrangement uses TRBV27 and TRBJ1-6, with 9 bases identical to TRBD1. CDR1 and CDR2 from the germline V gene are MNHEY and SMNVEV (reference sequence). The CDR3 extends over 17 amino acids. Trimming took 3 bases from V and 9 from J; bases not matched to a gene: 12. Written as DNA, the CDR3 is TGTGCCAGCAGTTTCCTCGATCCGGGACAGGGCGGTTCACCCCTCCACTTT. It codes for CASSFLDPGQGGSPLHF.

This clonotype showed up many times. The chain is built from TRBV6-1 and TRBJ2-7, with no clear D. Germline CDR1 and CDR2: MNHNS and SASEGT. The CDR3 is 13 residues long. The ends were cut back, 2 bases at V and 6 bases at J, with 11 bases in the middle. As DNA, the CDR3 is TGTGCCAGCAGTGAAATTCCGCACCCCGAGCAGTACTTC. Protein: CASSEIPHPEQYF.

The chain links TRBV7-2 to TRBJ1-1; D is unresolved. Germline values: CDR1 SGHTA, CDR2 FQGNSA. The CDR3 sequence is 12 residues long. V dropped 4 bases and J dropped 5 bases, with 8 bases sitting between them. The CDR3 is CASSSRRTEAFF. CDR3 sequence (DNA): TGTGCCAGCAGCTCCCGTCGGACTGAAGCTTTCTTT.

The V and J genes are TRBV13 and TRBJ1-1; D perhaps matches TRBD1 (5 bases). The CDR3 is made up of 14 amino acids. V was shortened by 0 bases and J by 4 bases, with 9 bases between the two germline ends. CDR1 PRHDT and CDR2 FYEKMQ come from the germline V gene (reference sequence). The CDR3 DNA is TGTGCCAGCAGCTTAGGGGGGGAGAGCACTGAAGCTTTCTTT. Its protein is CASSLGGESTEAFF. The full variable domain, in which reference TRBV13 and TRBJ1-1 provide the parts outside the CDR3, is AAGVIQSPRHLIKEKRETATLKCYPIPRHDTVYWYQQGPGQDPQFLISFYEKMQSDKGSIPDRFSAQQFSDYHSELNMSSLELGDSALYFCASSLGGESTEAFFGQGTRLTVV.

For this clonotype: A much larger clone differs by one base, so this may be a read error. As the CDR3 is not closed by the conserved phenylalanine or tryptophan, this likely results from a read error. J is TRBJ1-2 and V is TRBV12-5; D is unclear. There are 13 residues in the CDR3. The V end was cut by 1 base, the J end by 4 bases, with 7 bases between. Germline V CDR1 and CDR2: LGHNT, FRNRAP. The CDR3 region has the DNA TGTGCTAGTGGTTTGGGGAATAGCTATGGCTACACCCTC. Translation: CASGLGNSYGYTL.

The chain is built from TRBV5-1 and TRBJ2-5; 9 bases map to TRBD2. CDR3 length equals 14 residues. Germline CDR1 is SGHRS and CDR2 is YFSETQ. Trimming at V came to 4 bases and at J to 7 bases, leaving 8 bases not matched to a gene. In nucleotides, the CDR3 is TGCGCCAGCAGCCGACAGCGGGGGGCAGTGACCCAGTACTTC. It translates to CASSRQRGAVTQYF.

CDR3 coding DNA: TGTGCCAGCAGTTCGGATGCGGGGGACACGCAGTATTTT. This gives the protein CASSSDAGDTQYF. This chain uses TRBV12-3 or TRBV12-4 with TRBJ2-3, with 7 bases matching TRBD2. With V trimmed by 4 bases and J by 9 bases, 7 bases remained unmatched. CDR3 length equals 13 residues.

The V call is TRBV15, the J call TRBJ2-7; D is unclear. The V gene lost 0 bases and the J gene lost 4 bases, with 10 bases spanning the gap. The CDR3 spans 14 residues. Germline CDR1 is LNHNV and CDR2 is YYDKDF (reference sequence). The CDR3 DNA is TGTGCCACCAGCAGAGATCGTCGAGGTTACGAGCAGTACTTC. Translating gives CATSRDRRGYEQYF.

The chain links TRBV29-1 to TRBJ2-1; 7 nucleotides match TRBD1. The length of the CDR3 is 12 residues. J lost 9 bases, V lost 6 bases, and 8 bases had no gene match. Per the germline V gene, CDR1 is SQVTM and CDR2 is ANQGSEA. In DNA form, the CDR3 reads TGCAGCGTGGCCGACAGGGAACCTGAGCAGTTCTTC. Encoded protein: CSVADREPEQFF.

The chain carries TRBV27 and TRBJ2-7; weak D call: TRBD1 (6 bases). With 0 bases removed from V and 6 bases from J, the gap between germline ends came to 15 bases. Germline-derived CDR1 and CDR2 are MNHEY and SMNVEV (reference sequence). This CDR3 has 15 amino acids. The CDR3 spells CASSLSDGSQGEQYF. For the CDR3, the DNA is TGTGCCAGCAGTTTATCGGATGGCTCACAGGGCGAGCAGTACTTC.

Many counts were recorded for this clonotype. The chain carries TRBV5-1 and TRBJ2-7, with 12 bases matching TRBD2. Trimming at V came to 0 bases and at J to 2 bases, leaving 3 bases not matched to a gene. Germline-derived CDR1 and CDR2 are SGHRS and YFSETQ. There are 16 residues in the CDR3. The CDR3 protein is CASSLDLAGGPYEQYF. DNA for the CDR3: TGCGCCAGCAGCTTGGATCTAGCGGGAGGGCCCTACGAGCAGTACTTC.

This clonotype was found a few times. The V and J genes are TRBV29-1 and TRBJ2-7; D may be TRBD1 or TRBD2 (5 bases each). Germline V gene data show CDR1 as SQVTM and CDR2 as ANQGSEA. The V gene lost 1 base and the J gene lost 1 base, with 11 bases spanning the gap. CDR3 length: 14 residues. The CDR3 is CSVEVRGSSYEQYF. Written as DNA, the CDR3 is TGCAGCGTTGAAGTGAGGGGCAGTTCCTACGAGCAGTACTTC.

This chain connects TRBV5-4 to TRBJ2-3, with 14 bases matching TRBD2. Trimming removed 3 bases from V and 6 bases from J; junction bases left unmatched: 6. This CDR3 contains 16 residues. Germline CDR1 is SGHNT and CDR2 is YYREEE (reference sequence). The CDR3 loop is CASSWGTSGGPDTQYF. The CDR3 region has the DNA TGTGCCAGCAGCTGGGGGACTAGCGGGGGTCCGGATACGCAGTATTTT.

The chain uses TRBV7-3 and TRBJ2-2, with 9 bases matching TRBD2. The ends lost 5 bases at V and 5 bases at J; junction bases unmatched: 6. This CDR3 has 15 residues. CDR1 SGHTA and CDR2 FQGTGA come from the germline V gene. This CDR3 is CASSRLAATTGELFF. The DNA of the CDR3 is TGTGCCAGCAGCCGACTAGCGGCCACTACCGGGGAGCTGTTTTTT.

The chain combines TRBV7-9 with TRBJ2-2; no firm D call. Looked up from germline, CDR1 is SEHNR and CDR2 is FQNEAQ (reference sequence). The germline V and J ends were trimmed by 6 bases and 9 bases, with 8 bases remaining between them. This CDR3 is built from 11 residues. CDR3 nucleotide sequence: TGTGCCAGCAGGGAAAGCCGGGAGCTGTTTTTT. Protein: CASRESRELFF.

This chain connects TRBV2 to TRBJ2-5; 10 nucleotides line up with TRBD1. Germline values: CDR1 SNHLY, CDR2 FYNNEI. The CDR3 extends over 14 amino acids. V was clipped by 4 bases and J by 7 bases; unmatched bases: 6. CDR3 nucleotide sequence: TGTGCCAGCAGTGGGAGACAGGGGGCGGGGACCCAGTACTTC. Translation gives CASSGRQGAGTQYF. Full variable domain (missing parts from reference TRBV2 and TRBJ2-5): EPEVTQTPSHQVTQMGQEVILRCVPISNHLYFYWYRQILGQKVEFLVSFYNNEISEKSEIFDDQFSVERPDGSNFTLKIRSTKLEDSAMYFCASSGRQGAGTQYFGPGTRLLVL.

V and J are TRBV20-1 and TRBJ2-2; TRBD1 might be the D (5 bases). CDR3 length: 16 residues. Germline V gene lookup returns CDR1 DFQATT and CDR2 SNEGSKA (reference sequence). Deletions cut 1 base from V and 5 bases from J, with 17 bases between. The chain's CDR3 is CSARAESQGSTGELFF. CDR3 nucleotides: TGCAGTGCTAGAGCGGAAAGTCAGGGTAGTACCGGGGAGCTGTTTTTT.